Shown below are 30 T cell receptor beta chains from a single sample sequenced in a study of blood T cell repertoires in COVID-19. The data were produced by immunoSEQ multiplex PCR, yet TCRdb's version contains in-frame clones alone and is incomplete. This table holds approximately 110,000 clones, about 84% found once. Sequencing input: peripheral blood. The receptor source for this set is a man aged 50-59 years with acute or convalescent COVID-19.

The chain carries TRBV15 and TRBJ1-2; 10 bases are shared with TRBD1. CDR1 and CDR2 (germline): LNHNV, YYDKDF (reference sequence). V was clipped by 3 bases and J by 5 bases; unmatched bases: 3. The CDR3 contains 14 residues. In DNA form, the CDR3 reads TGTGCCACCAGCAGCCTGGGACAGGGGTATGGCTACACCTTC. Protein: CATSSLGQGYGYTF. The whole variable domain, remainder taken from reference TRBV15 and TRBJ1-2, is DAMVIQNPRYQVTQFGKPVTLSCSQTLNHNVMYWYQQKSSQAPKLLFHYYDKDFNNEADTPDNFQSRRPNTSFCFLDIRSPGLGDTAMYLCATSSLGQGYGYTFGSGTRLTVV.

The chain has TRBV2 and TRBJ1-1; D unresolved. This CDR3 spans 14 amino acids. Trimming took 8 bases from V and 11 from J, leaving 24 bases between them. Germline-derived CDR1 and CDR2 are SNHLY and FYNNEI. This chain's CDR3 is CASAFTSLRVGAFF. CDR3 DNA sequence: TGTGCCAGCGCATTTACGTCCCTCCGCGTCGGGGCTTTCTTT.

V and J are TRBV5-6 and TRBJ1-1, with TRBD1 matching 8 bases. Germline values: CDR1 SGHDT, CDR2 YYEEEE. J was trimmed by 4 bases and V by 3 bases; bases with no gene match: 2. The CDR3 is made up of 13 amino acids. The CDR3 sequence is CASSWTGSTEAFF. Written as DNA, the CDR3 is TGTGCCAGCAGCTGGACAGGGAGCACTGAAGCTTTCTTT. The full variable domain, completed using reference TRBV5-6 and TRBJ1-1, is DAGVTQSPTHLIKTRGQQVTLRCSPKSGHDTVSWYQQALGQGPQFIFQYYEEEERQRGNFPDRFSGHQFPNYSSELNVNALLLGDSALYLCASSWTGSTEAFFGQGTRLTVV.

The V gene is TRBV9, the J gene TRBJ1-4; 7 bases are shared with TRBD1. Germline V lookup: CDR1 SGDLS, CDR2 YYNGEE. The CDR3 runs 17 residues. The ends lost 3 bases at V and 0 bases at J; junction bases unmatched: 8. CDR3 sequence reads: CASSESRGLATNEKLFF. In DNA form, the CDR3 reads TGTGCCAGCAGCGAAAGTAGGGGGCTTGCAACTAATGAAAAACTGTTTTTT. Using reference TRBV9 and TRBJ1-4 for the parts outside the CDR3, the full variable domain is DSGVTQTPKHLITATGQRVTLRCSPRSGDLSVYWYQQSLDQGLQFLIQYYNGEERAKGNILERFSAQQFPDLHSELNLSSLELGDSALYFCASSESRGLATNEKLFFGSGTQLSVL.

The chain has TRBV27 and TRBJ1-1, with TRBD1 matching over 8 bases. The CDR3 has 13 residues. With V trimmed by 5 bases and J by 6 bases, 5 bases remained unmatched. The germline V gene has CDR1 MNHEY and CDR2 SMNVEV (reference sequence). CDR3 loop: CASSRGQASEAFF. Written as DNA, the CDR3 is TGTGCCAGCAGTCGGGGACAGGCATCTGAAGCTTTCTTT.

In its sample, this clone was seen once. This rearrangement joins TRBV24-1 to TRBJ1-5, with 7 positions matching TRBD1. The germline V gene has CDR1 KGHDR and CDR2 SFDVKD. The CDR3 loop spans 15 amino acids. Losses at the gene ends were 2 bases for V and 6 bases for J; bases not matched to a gene: 6. The CDR3 DNA is TGTGCCACCAGTGATTCCGACAGGGCGGGTCAGCCCCAGCATTTT. It translates to CATSDSDRAGQPQHF.

This chain joins TRBV9 and TRBJ1-1; possible D gene TRBD1, 5 bases. The ends were cut back, 0 bases at V and 1 base at J, with 13 bases in the middle. Germline V gives CDR1 SGDLS, CDR2 YYNGEE. The CDR3 is made up of 16 amino acids. The CDR3 is CASSVVTGAQNTEAFF. The DNA of the CDR3 is TGTGCCAGCAGCGTAGTAACAGGAGCTCAGAACACTGAAGCTTTCTTT.

The rearrangement links TRBV19 to TRBJ1-2, with D maybe TRBD1 (6 bases). V was clipped by 6 bases and J by 5 bases, with 16 bases between them. The CDR3 consists of 14 residues. From germline, CDR1 is LNHDA and CDR2 SQIVND (reference sequence). CDR3: CASRARTEQYGYTF. In nucleotides, the CDR3 is TGTGCCAGTAGGGCGAGGACAGAACAATATGGCTACACCTTC.

CDR3: CSVEIRSTDTQYF. The CDR3, as DNA: TGCAGCGTTGAAATCAGGAGCACAGATACGCAGTATTTT. The J gene is TRBJ2-3, the V gene TRBV29-1; D call uncertain. The CDR3 runs to 13 residues. Germline V gene lookup returns CDR1 SQVTM and CDR2 ANQGSEA. The V end was cut by 2 bases, the J end by 0 bases, with 6 bases between.

The chain has TRBV28 and TRBJ1-2; D remains ambiguous. The CDR3 consists of 14 residues. Between the trimmed V and J ends, which lost 2 bases and 0 bases, there was a span of 7 bases. CDR1 is MDHEN and CDR2 is SYDVKM in the germline V gene. CDR3 DNA sequence: TGTGCCAGCAGTTTAATAGCCGCTAACTATGGCTACACCTTC. It codes for CASSLIAANYGYTF.

The CDR3 DNA reads as TGTGCCAGCAGCCAGGACTGGGACAGCTTCTATGGCTACACCTTC. This translates into CASSQDWDSFYGYTF. The J gene is TRBJ1-2, the V gene TRBV11-2; 7 bases are a match to TRBD1. From germline, CDR1 is SGHAT and CDR2 FQNNGV. Trimming at V came to 5 bases and at J to 4 bases, leaving 10 bases not matched to a gene. CDR3 size: 15 residues.

The chain recombines TRBV5-1 with TRBJ1-2, with 11 positions matching TRBD1. Germline assignment: CDR1 SGHRS and CDR2 YFSETQ. The V gene end was trimmed by 4 bases and the J gene end by 8 bases; junction bases not matched to a gene: 4. The CDR3 is 13 amino acids. CDR3 sequence (DNA): TGCGCCAGCAGCCCAGGGACAGGGGGAGGCTACACCTTC. It encodes CASSPGTGGGYTF.

The V gene is TRBV5-1, the J gene TRBJ1-2; D might be TRBD1 (6 bases). V was trimmed by 6 bases and J by 8 bases, leaving 20 bases between them. The CDR3 is 14 amino acids. The germline CDR1 and CDR2 sequences are SGHRS and YFSETQ. The CDR3 here is CASTTGSGVDGYTF. Here the CDR3 DNA reads TGCGCCAGCACCACCGGTTCAGGGGTTGACGGCTACACCTTC.

The CDR3 DNA is TGTGCCAGCAGCTTGCCGCCCAGGAACACTGAAGCTTTCTTT. Its protein is CASSLPPRNTEAFF. This chain uses TRBV5-6 with TRBJ1-1, with D uncertain. The V and J ends lost 1 base and 1 base respectively, with 8 bases between them. Germline V gene sequence: CDR1 SGHDT, CDR2 YYEEEE. This CDR3 is built from 14 residues.

The chain is built from TRBV5-1 and TRBJ2-1, with 7 nucleotides matching TRBD2. This CDR3 is 15 amino acids long. J was trimmed by 6 bases and V by 0 bases; bases with no gene match: 6. Germline V lookup: CDR1 SGHRS, CDR2 YFSETQ. CDR3 sequence reads: CASSLEGTTGNEQFF. CDR3 sequence (DNA): TGCGCCAGCAGCTTGGAGGGGACTACAGGCAATGAGCAGTTCTTC.

The V and J genes are TRBV24-1 and TRBJ1-2; 7 nucleotides line up with TRBD1. The CDR3 runs 15 residues. Germline lookup yields CDR1 KGHDR and CDR2 SFDVKD. After removal of 4 bases from V and 2 bases from J, the junction contained 6 bases not matched to a gene. This CDR3 reads CATSDPTDRNYGYTF. The CDR3 nucleotides are TGTGCCACCAGTGACCCCACGGACAGGAACTATGGCTACACCTTC.

V usage is TRBV14 and J usage is TRBJ1-3; no reliable D call. Trimming took off 1 base at V and 0 bases at J, with 7 bases between the two ends. The CDR3 spans 15 residues. CDR1 and CDR2 from the germline V gene are SGHDN and FVKESK. CDR3 sequence: CASSQGARSGNTIYF. The CDR3 DNA follows: TGTGCCAGCAGCCAAGGAGCCCGCTCTGGAAACACCATATATTTT.

This clone was recorded once. V is TRBV4-1 and J is TRBJ2-7; 8 nucleotides line up with TRBD1. The CDR3 totals 14 residues. V was pared by 3 bases and J by 5 bases, with 6 bases of the junction left unmatched. CDR1 is MGHRA, CDR2 YSYEKL, per germline. CDR3 protein: CASSQPGQDHEQYF. The CDR3 bases are TGCGCCAGCAGCCAGCCGGGACAGGATCACGAGCAGTACTTC.

The chain links TRBV5-1 to TRBJ2-7, with a weak D call TRBD1 (6 bases). Germline V gene lookup returns CDR1 SGHRS and CDR2 YFSETQ. V lost 0 bases and J 4 bases, leaving 8 bases between the germline ends. The CDR3 has 13 residues. The CDR3 DNA reads as TGCGCCAGCAGCTTGGCACAGGGATACGAGCAGTACGTC. It is translated as CASSLAQGYEQYV.

The rearrangement links TRBV5-1 to TRBJ2-7; 8 bases line up with TRBD1. This CDR3 has 14 amino acids. Looked up from germline, CDR1 is SGHRS and CDR2 is YFSETQ. Unmatched junction bases numbered 4, after V lost 5 bases and J lost 0 bases. DNA of the CDR3: TGCGCCAGCAGAACCGGGACAGGCTCCTACGAGCAGTACTTC. This gives the protein CASRTGTGSYEQYF. Looking up the rest from reference TRBV5-1 and TRBJ2-7 gives the full variable domain: KAGVTQTPRYLIKTRGQQVTLSCSPISGHRSVSWYQQTPGQGLQFLFEYFSETQRNKGNFPGRFSGRQFSNSRSEMNVSTLELGDSALYLCASRTGTGSYEQYFGPGTRLTVT.

A few counts support this clone. The chain combines TRBV9 with TRBJ2-5; 7 bases map to TRBD2. CDR3 length equals 16 residues. V shed 3 bases, J shed 5 bases, and the junction held 13 bases outside the gene matches. The germline V gene encodes CDR1 SGDLS and CDR2 YYNGEE. The CDR3 spells CASSGRGGVARETQYF. CDR3 bases: TGTGCCAGCAGCGGCCGGGGAGGGGTCGCTAGGGAGACCCAGTACTTC.

V is TRBV30 and J is TRBJ1-2, with D perhaps TRBD1 (5 bases). This CDR3 has 13 amino acids. V lost 3 bases and J 4 bases, leaving 12 bases between the germline ends. Germline V gene sequence: CDR1 GTSNPN, CDR2 SVGIG (reference sequence). Written as DNA, the CDR3 is TGTGCCTGGAGGGGAAGGGGCTCCTATGGCTACACCTTC. Translating it yields CAWRGRGSYGYTF. Full variable domain (remainder filled in from reference TRBV30 and TRBJ1-2): SQTIHQWPATLVQPVGSPLSLECTVEGTSNPNLYWYRQAAGRGLQLLFYSVGIGQISSEVPQNLSASRPQDRQFILSSKKLLLSDSGFYLCAWRGRGSYGYTFGSGTRLTVV.

The chain has TRBV10-2 and TRBJ1-1, with no clear D. Per the germline V gene, CDR1 is WSHSY and CDR2 is SAAADI. The length of the CDR3 is 13 residues. With 5 bases removed from V and 2 bases from J, the gap between germline ends came to 9 bases. The CDR3 reads CASSRQTNTEAFF. CDR3 coding DNA: TGCGCCAGCAGTCGGCAGACTAACACTGAAGCTTTCTTT.

This chain joins TRBV5-6 and TRBJ2-7, with D perhaps matching TRBD2 (6 bases). This CDR3 has 13 residues. From germline, CDR1 is SGHDT and CDR2 YYEEEE. V lost 2 bases, J lost 1 base, and 7 bases lay in between. The CDR3 DNA reads as TGTGCCAGCAGCTTTGGGACTTCCTACGAGCAGTACGTC. This sequence encodes CASSFGTSYEQYV.

The chain joins TRBV5-6 to TRBJ2-7; maybe TRBD2 (6 bases). The CDR3 is 17 residues long. Trimming took off 2 bases at V and 3 bases at J, with 21 bases between the two ends. The germline CDR1 and CDR2 sequences are SGHDT and YYEEEE. The CDR3 DNA is TGTGCCAGCAGCTTCTCCTTAAAGCGGGCACACCTCTACGAGCAGTACGTC. Its protein product is CASSFSLKRAHLYEQYV.

The chain recombines TRBV20-1 with TRBJ1-1; D gene unclear. CDR3 length: 11 amino acids. The germline CDR1 and CDR2 sequences are DFQATT and SNEGSKA (reference sequence). The germline V and J ends were trimmed by 5 bases and 3 bases, with 7 bases remaining between them. The CDR3 nucleotides are TGCAGTGCTGTACGGGACACTGAAGCTTTCTTT. This encodes CSAVRDTEAFF.

The rearrangement uses TRBV19 and TRBJ1-1, with D perhaps matching TRBD1 (5 bases). Per germline, CDR1 LNHDA and CDR2 SQIVND (reference sequence). The CDR3 is made up of 12 amino acids. Deletions cut 6 bases from V and 4 bases from J, with 9 bases between. This CDR3 is CASRGPGTEAFF. The CDR3 DNA sequence: TGTGCCAGTAGGGGGCCCGGCACTGAAGCTTTCTTT.

This clone was seen a few times. The rearrangement uses TRBV5-1 and TRBJ2-1; 8 positions agree with TRBD2. The germline V gene encodes CDR1 SGHRS and CDR2 YFSETQ. The CDR3 is 16 residues long. V dropped 0 bases and J dropped 4; count of bases not matched to a gene: 6. The CDR3, as DNA: TGCGCCAGCAGCTTGGCCGTAGTAGCGGGATACAATGAGCAGTTCTTC. It yields the protein CASSLAVVAGYNEQFF.

The chain has TRBV6-5 and TRBJ1-2; D not resolved. This CDR3 spans 10 amino acids. Germline V gene sequence: CDR1 MNHEY, CDR2 SVGAGI. Trimming removed 5 bases at V and 4 bases at J, with 2 bases between. The CDR3 loop reads CASSLYGYTF. CDR3 DNA sequence: TGTGCCAGCAGTCTCTATGGCTACACCTTC.

This chain connects TRBV5-6 to TRBJ1-5; a possible D gene is TRBD1 (5 bases). This CDR3 comprises 16 residues. The germline V gene has CDR1 SGHDT and CDR2 YYEEEE. Trimming stripped 4 bases from V and 1 base from J, with 15 bases between. CDR3 coding DNA: TGTGCCAGCAGCGCATCCGGGGGTGGAAGCAATCAGCCCCAGCATTTT. This codes for CASSASGGGSNQPQHF.